Below, 24 T cell receptor beta chains from the same sample are listed, as sequenced in a study of shared clonotypes between healthy human individuals. The protocol was immunoSEQ multiplex PCR, while the TCRdb copy is restricted to in-frame clones and leaves out a portion. The data contain fewer than 850,000 clones, 72% of them singletons. Sequencing was done on a sample of memory CD4+ T cells sorted from blood. The subset here: CD45RA-negative fraction. These receptors came from a woman aged 30 to 39 in good health.

The CDR3 DNA is TGTGCCAGTAGTATACGAGGGGTAGCTAACTATGGCTACACCTTC. It encodes CASSIRGVANYGYTF. The chain combines TRBV19 with TRBJ1-2, with D perhaps TRBD1 (5 bases). Trimming cost V 2 bases and J 0 bases, with 10 bases left between them. CDR1 and CDR2 (germline): LNHDA, SQIVND (reference sequence). The CDR3 consists of 15 residues. The full variable domain, rest sourced from reference TRBV19 and TRBJ1-2, is DGGITQSPKYLFRKEGQNVTLSCEQNLNHDAMYWYRQDPGQGLRLIYYSQIVNDFQKGDIAEGYSVSREKKESFPLTVTSAQKNPTAFYLCASSIRGVANYGYTFGSGTRLTVV.

This rearrangement joins TRBV18 to TRBJ2-2; 10 nucleotides match TRBD1. CDR1 and CDR2 from the germline V gene are KGHSH and LQKENI. V dropped 4 bases and J dropped 4; count of bases not matched to a gene: 9. The CDR3 totals 17 residues. CDR3 coding DNA: TGTGCCAGCTCACTTCAGAAATGGACAGGGGGCACCGGGGAGCTGTTTTTT. It encodes CASSLQKWTGGTGELFF.

The chain uses TRBV28 and TRBJ1-2; a possible D gene is TRBD1 (6 bases). With 9 bases removed from V and 8 bases from J, the gap between germline ends came to 25 bases. The CDR3 contains 15 residues. Germline V gene data show CDR1 as MDHEN and CDR2 as SYDVKM. CDR3 in amino acids: CASEDDRRGSRGYTF. The CDR3 nucleotides read TGTGCCAGTGAAGACGACAGGCGGGGCTCGAGGGGCTACACCTTC.

The chain couples TRBV5-1 to TRBJ2-1; a possible D gene is TRBD2 (7 bases). The CDR3 consists of 16 residues. Germline values: CDR1 SGHRS, CDR2 YFSETQ. V was shortened by 4 bases and J by 4 bases, with 18 bases between the two germline ends. The CDR3 nucleotides read TGCGCCAGCAGCAAGTTTATGGGAGGGGGATACAATGAGCAGTTCTTC. As protein: CASSKFMGGGYNEQFF.

The rearrangement uses TRBV2 and TRBJ2-2; D unresolved. The CDR3 is 13 residues long. Trimming removed 6 bases from V and 2 bases from J, with 7 bases in between. From germline, CDR1 is SNHLY and CDR2 FYNNEI. CDR3 protein: CASSPTNTGELFF. CDR3 nucleotide sequence: TGTGCCAGCAGCCCAACTAACACCGGGGAGCTGTTTTTT.

The chain links TRBV5-1 to TRBJ2-5, with D perhaps assigned TRBD1 or TRBD2 (6 bases each). In germline, CDR1 is SGHRS, CDR2 YFSETQ. V lost 4 bases, J lost 5 bases, and 12 bases lay in between. The CDR3 sequence is 13 residues long. The DNA for the CDR3 is TGCGCCAGCAGCGGGGGGCTTAGGGAGACCCAGTACTTC. Its protein product is CASSGGLRETQYF.

The chain is built from TRBV28 and TRBJ2-7; the D gene is possibly TRBD2 (5 bases). The CDR3 runs to 12 residues. Germline V gene sequence: CDR1 MDHEN, CDR2 SYDVKM. V lost 10 bases and J lost 3, with 13 bases in between. CDR3 in DNA: TGTGCCACCCGGGAAACTATCTACGAGCAGTACTTC. Amino acids: CATRETIYEQYF. The complete variable domain, with remaining parts taken from reference TRBV28 and TRBJ2-7, reads DVKVTQSSRYLVKRTGEKVFLECVQDMDHENMFWYRQDPGLGLRLIYFSYDVKMKEKGDIPEGYSVSREKKERFSLILESASTNQTSMYLCATRETIYEQYFGPGTRLTVT.

This sequence joins TRBV19 and TRBJ1-1; TRBD1 might be the D (5 bases). Trimming stripped 3 bases from V and 1 base from J, with 9 bases between. CDR3 size: 14 residues. Germline CDR1 and CDR2: LNHDA and SQIVND (reference sequence). CDR3 region: CASSIYQGNTEAFF. In DNA form, the CDR3 reads TGTGCCAGTAGTATTTATCAGGGGAACACTGAAGCTTTCTTT.

V usage is TRBV19 and J usage is TRBJ1-2; D is uncertain. Deletions cut 3 bases from V and 1 base from J, with 12 bases between. This CDR3 has 15 residues. Per the germline V gene, CDR1 is LNHDA and CDR2 is SQIVND (reference sequence). CDR3 sequence: CASSMVGPINYGYTF. The CDR3 bases are TGTGCCAGTAGTATGGTGGGTCCTATTAACTATGGCTACACCTTC.

V gene TRBV28 combines with J gene TRBJ1-2; weak D call: TRBD1 (6 bases). The V and J ends lost 1 base and 4 bases respectively, with 13 bases between them. Germline values: CDR1 MDHEN, CDR2 SYDVKM. CDR3 size: 15 residues. The CDR3 DNA is TGTGCCAGCAGTTTATTGGGGGCCTGGGGCTATGGCTACACCTTC. This translates into CASSLLGAWGYGYTF.

The chain carries TRBV19 and TRBJ1-1; D uncertain. Germline CDR1 and CDR2: LNHDA and SQIVND (reference sequence). The V end lost 1 base, the J end lost 4 bases, and 10 bases lay between the germline ends. This CDR3 comprises 14 residues. DNA of the CDR3: TGTGCCAGTAGTATAGTCTTGGTGGGCACTGAAGCTTTCTTT. Encoded protein: CASSIVLVGTEAFF.

V gene TRBV19 combines with J gene TRBJ1-2, with a possible D match to TRBD1 (6 bases). V lost 0 bases to trimming and J lost 3 bases, with 17 bases between them. Germline CDR1 LNHDA, CDR2 SQIVND (reference sequence). The CDR3 is 17 amino acids. The CDR3 DNA sequence: TGTGCCAGTAGTATAGATCTGTCTCAGGGGACGGACTATGGCTACACCTTC. Translated, it gives CASSIDLSQGTDYGYTF.

The J gene is TRBJ2-2, the V gene TRBV15; D unclear. Trimming left V 5 bases short and J 2 bases short, with 9 bases between. Germline V gene lookup returns CDR1 LNHNV and CDR2 YYDKDF (reference sequence). The CDR3 sequence is 14 residues long. The CDR3 DNA reads TGTGCCACCAGCGCTGCCCTTAACACCGGGGAGCTGTTTTTT. Its protein product is CATSAALNTGELFF.

A remark on this clone: A read error may be the cause here, since a much bigger clone is one base away. The V call is TRBV2, the J call TRBJ2-7; D is uncertain. Trimming pared 6 bases from V and 0 bases from J, leaving 6 bases between. The CDR3 runs to 12 residues. The germline V gene has CDR1 SNHLY and CDR2 FYNNEI. CDR3 in amino acids: CASRGISYEQYF. As DNA, the CDR3 is TGTGCCAGCAGGGGTATCTCCTACGAGCAGTACTTC.

This clone was recorded at least ten times. In nucleotides, the CDR3 is TGTGCCAGCAGCAGGGGGACAAAACTGTTTTTT. This sequence encodes CASSRGTKLFF. The chain recombines TRBV28 with TRBJ1-4, with TRBD1 matching 7 bases. This CDR3 is 11 amino acids long. Trimming removed 6 bases from V and 10 bases from J; junction bases left unmatched: 2. From germline, CDR1 is MDHEN and CDR2 SYDVKM.

This chain links TRBV5-1 with TRBJ2-2, with D unclear. Germline CDR1 reads SGHRS; CDR2 reads YFSETQ. The CDR3 has 15 amino acids. Trimming took 0 bases from V and 6 from J, leaving 12 bases between them. CDR3 nucleotides: TGCGCCAGCAGCTTGGCCCCCGGGTCTGCCGGGGAGCTGTTTTTT. Its translation is CASSLAPGSAGELFF.

Only one count was recorded for this clone. The chain employs TRBV27 and TRBJ2-1; the match to TRBD1 covers 9 bases. The V gene's germline CDR1 is MNHEY and CDR2 SMNVEV (reference sequence). The CDR3 is made up of 15 amino acids. V gave up 5 bases and J gave up 3 bases; unmatched junction bases: 5. The CDR3 region has the DNA TGTGCCAGCAGTCCCGGACAGGGGAGCTACAATGAGCAGTTCTTC. Encoded protein: CASSPGQGSYNEQFF.

This clone has more than one count but fewer than ten. The rearrangement joins TRBV2 to TRBJ2-7, with D unresolved. Germline CDR1 is SNHLY and CDR2 is FYNNEI. Trimming took 8 bases from V and 0 from J, leaving 20 bases between them. The CDR3 is 16 amino acids. The CDR3 nucleotides read TGTGCCAGCTCCCTCCTGGCTTCTTCCCCCTCCTACGAGCAGTACTTC. Translated, it gives CASSLLASSPSYEQYF.

The chain uses TRBV19 and TRBJ2-5; 12 nucleotides agree with TRBD2. The CDR3 is made up of 16 amino acids. J lost 3 bases, V lost 3 bases, and 5 bases had no gene match. The germline CDR1 and CDR2 sequences are LNHDA and SQIVND (reference sequence). The CDR3 region is CASSMLAGGHEETQYF. CDR3 DNA: TGTGCCAGTAGTATGCTAGCGGGAGGGCACGAAGAGACCCAGTACTTC.

V gene TRBV10-3 combines with J gene TRBJ2-3; 11 bases map to TRBD2. Germline CDR1 is ENHRY and CDR2 is SYGVKD. This CDR3 contains 15 residues. The V segment lost 4 bases and the J segment 5 bases; nucleotides outside the gene matches: 5. CDR3: CAISGLAGIGDTQYF. The CDR3 DNA follows: TGTGCCATCAGTGGACTAGCGGGGATTGGAGATACGCAGTATTTT.

In DNA form, the CDR3 reads TGTGCCAGCTCACCCAGACAGGGATCTAGCACAGATACGCAGTATTTT. Translated, it gives CASSPRQGSSTDTQYF. This chain links TRBV18 with TRBJ2-3; 7 positions match TRBD1. The CDR3 runs 16 residues. The germline V gene has CDR1 KGHSH and CDR2 LQKENI. V gave up 3 bases and J gave up 0 bases; unmatched junction bases: 6.

A remark on this clone: The same CDR3 arises from other DNA sequences in this sample as well. The chain has TRBV11-2 and TRBJ1-2, with D possibly matching TRBD1 (5 bases). V lost 5 bases and J lost 4, with 8 bases in between. CDR3 size: 12 residues. Germline CDR1 is SGHAT and CDR2 is FQNNGV. CDR3 region: CASSPQVYGYTF. The DNA for the CDR3 is TGTGCCAGCAGCCCACAGGTCTATGGCTACACCTTC.

This clone appeared many times. The chain links TRBV11-2 to TRBJ2-7; a weak D match, TRBD1 (5 bases). Germline CDR1 SGHAT, CDR2 FQNNGV. Deletions cut 4 bases from V and 3 bases from J, with 13 bases between. The CDR3 spans 14 residues. Written as DNA, the CDR3 is TGTGCCAGCAGCTCCCAGGGTGACAGCTACGAGCAGTACTTC. This codes for CASSSQGDSYEQYF.

This chain uses TRBV5-4 with TRBJ1-2; D is possibly TRBD1 (6 bases). Germline V CDR1 and CDR2: SGHNT, YYREEE (reference sequence). This CDR3 contains 16 residues. Deletions cut 5 bases from V and 1 base from J, with 18 bases between. CDR3 region: CASSRGGDSVNYGYTF. The CDR3 DNA reads as TGTGCCAGCAGTAGGGGGGGTGACAGCGTTAACTATGGCTACACCTTC. Full variable domain (remainder filled in from reference TRBV5-4 and TRBJ1-2): ETGVTQSPTHLIKTRGQQVTLRCSSQSGHNTVSWYQQALGQGPQFIFQYYREEENGRGNFPPRFSGLQFPNYSSELNVNALELDDSALYLCASSRGGDSVNYGYTFGSGTRLTVV.